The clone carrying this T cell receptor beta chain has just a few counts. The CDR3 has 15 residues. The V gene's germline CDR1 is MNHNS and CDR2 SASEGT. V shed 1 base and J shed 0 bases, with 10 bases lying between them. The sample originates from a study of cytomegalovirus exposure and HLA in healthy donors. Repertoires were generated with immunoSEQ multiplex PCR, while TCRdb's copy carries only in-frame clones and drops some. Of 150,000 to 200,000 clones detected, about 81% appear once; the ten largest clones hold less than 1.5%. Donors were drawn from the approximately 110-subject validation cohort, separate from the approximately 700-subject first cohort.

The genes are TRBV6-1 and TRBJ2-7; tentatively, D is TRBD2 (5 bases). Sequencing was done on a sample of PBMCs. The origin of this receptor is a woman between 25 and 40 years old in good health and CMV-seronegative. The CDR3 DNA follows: TGTGCCAGCAGTGAAGAGGGAGTGAGCTCCTACGAGCAGTACTTC. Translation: CASSEEGVSSYEQYF.